The 28 T cell receptor beta chains below were found in one sample sequenced in a study of CD8+ T cells in alopecia areata. The sequencing template was cDNA reverse transcribed from extracted RNA. Assay used: immunoSEQ multiplex PCR; TCRdb lists only in-frame clones, some missing. The sample yields 110,000 or so clones, 50% to 75% seen once. Treatment indicated: oral pan-JAK inhibitor, 5-10 mg twice daily. This material consisted of CD8+ T cells sorted from blood, taken at week 4, from a patient treated with tofacitinib. The origin of the receptors is a human donor with alopecia areata.

Here the CDR3 DNA reads TGTGCCAGCAGTTCCGGGAACACCGGGGAGCTGTTTTTT. Amino acids: CASSSGNTGELFF. V gene TRBV25-1 combines with J gene TRBJ2-2; no definite D call. Trimming shortened V by 5 bases and J by 1 base, and 5 bases separated the two germline ends. The CDR3 sequence is 13 residues long. Germline values: CDR1 MGHDK, CDR2 SYGVNS.

The V call is TRBV6-1, the J call TRBJ2-5, with TRBD2 as a possible D gene (5 bases). Germline V CDR1 and CDR2: MNHNS, SASEGT. The CDR3 is 14 residues long. V was pared by 7 bases and J by 5 bases, with 17 bases between. The CDR3 DNA reads as TGTGCCAGCAATCGGGGTCAAAAGCAGGAGACCCAGTACTTC. This sequence encodes CASNRGQKQETQYF.

This clone was seen once. This chain links TRBV6-6 with TRBJ2-1; the D is unclear. Looked up from germline, CDR1 is MNHNY and CDR2 is SVGAGI (reference sequence). The CDR3 is 15 amino acids. Trimming removed 0 bases from V and 4 bases from J, with 10 bases in between. DNA for the CDR3: TGTGCCAGCAGTTACTCGACGGGCATATACAATGAGCAGTTCTTC. Translated: CASSYSTGIYNEQFF.

A few counts support this clone. The sample contains more than one DNA sequence encoding this CDR3. The chain links TRBV29-1 to TRBJ2-3; 13 bases are shared with TRBD2. CDR3 length equals 14 residues. Germline V gives CDR1 SQVTM, CDR2 ANQGSEA. Losses at the gene ends were 4 bases for V and 4 bases for J; bases not matched to a gene: 2. CDR3 nucleotides: TGCAGCGTTGTGGGACTAGCGGGGTCAGATACGCAGTATTTT. As protein: CSVVGLAGSDTQYF.

The rearrangement links TRBV11-2 to TRBJ1-1; 8 nucleotides align to TRBD1. The J segment lost 1 base and the V segment lost 5 bases, leaving 0 bases of the junction unmatched. CDR3 length: 13 residues. CDR1 is SGHAT and CDR2 is FQNNGV in the germline V gene. CDR3: CASSQGANTEAFF. The CDR3 region has the DNA TGTGCCAGCAGCCAGGGGGCGAACACTGAAGCTTTCTTT.

This clone showed up just a few times. The chain combines TRBV23-1 with TRBJ2-3, with 8 nucleotides matching TRBD1. TRBV23-1 is assigned to the ORF class and has an uncertain function. The CDR3 runs to 14 residues. The V gene end was trimmed by 11 bases and the J gene end by 5 bases; junction bases not matched to a gene: 12. DNA for the CDR3: TGCGCCCCTCCCCCGCCAGGGGGCAGAGATACGCAGTATTTT. Its protein is CAPPPPGGRDTQYF.

This chain uses TRBV27 with TRBJ2-5, with D hard to call. This CDR3 is 15 amino acids long. With 3 bases removed from V and 5 bases from J, the gap between germline ends came to 16 bases. From germline, CDR1 is MNHEY and CDR2 SMNVEV (reference sequence). Written as DNA, the CDR3 is TGTGCCAGCAGTTTGGTCTCCGACGAGGCGGAGACCCAGTACTTC. This gives the protein CASSLVSDEAETQYF.

This rearrangement joins TRBV29-1 to TRBJ2-2; D uncertain. Deletions cut 2 bases from V and 4 bases from J, with 5 bases between. Germline CDR1 and CDR2: SQVTM and ANQGSEA. The CDR3 runs to 12 residues. The CDR3 nucleotides are TGCAGCGTTGAACTGAGCACCGGGGAGCTGTTTTTT. This gives the protein CSVELSTGELFF.

The J gene is TRBJ1-2, the V gene TRBV29-1, with D hard to call. The CDR3 spans 14 residues. V was cut by 4 bases and J by 4 bases, with 16 bases left in between. Germline V gene sequence: CDR1 SQVTM, CDR2 ANQGSEA. The CDR3 region is CSVGPESFAYGYTF. For the CDR3, the DNA is TGCAGCGTTGGTCCAGAGTCCTTCGCCTATGGCTACACCTTC.

About this clone: The sample has other DNA sequences that encode this CDR3 too. In DNA, the CDR3 is TGCAGCGTTGAAGATCTCGGGAACGAGCAGTACTTC. Amino acid sequence: CSVEDLGNEQYF. This rearrangement joins TRBV29-1 to TRBJ2-7, with a possible D match to TRBD2 (5 bases). Germline V CDR1 and CDR2: SQVTM, ANQGSEA. CDR3 length equals 12 residues. With 0 bases removed from V and 5 bases from J, the gap between germline ends came to 8 bases.

CDR3 loop: CSVARGDNTEAFF. The CDR3 DNA follows: TGCAGCGTCGCCCGGGGGGACAACACTGAAGCTTTCTTT. The V and J genes are TRBV29-1 and TRBJ1-1; TRBD1 might be the D (5 bases). V shed 6 bases and J shed 2 bases, with 13 bases lying between them. Germline V gene sequence: CDR1 SQVTM, CDR2 ANQGSEA. The CDR3 has 13 amino acids.

This sequence joins TRBV7-9 and TRBJ1-1; no reliable D call. The ends were cut back, 3 bases at V and 3 bases at J, with 11 bases in the middle. Germline-derived CDR1 and CDR2 are SEHNR and FQNEAQ (reference sequence). The CDR3 covers 14 residues. The CDR3 DNA follows: TGTGCCAGCAGCTTGGTAGTTGGGGACACTGAAGCTTTCTTT. This codes for CASSLVVGDTEAFF.

The genes are TRBV7-9 and TRBJ2-5, with unresolved D. The germline CDR1 and CDR2 sequences are SEHNR and FQNEAQ (reference sequence). The V end was cut by 5 bases, the J end by 5 bases, with 9 bases between. CDR3 length: 12 amino acids. The CDR3 DNA is TGTGCCAGCAGCCCAGCCCGGGAGACCCAGTACTTC. Protein: CASSPARETQYF. Full variable domain (rest looked up from reference TRBV7-9 and TRBJ2-5): DTGVSQNPRHKITKRGQNVTFRCDPISEHNRLYWYRQTLGQGPEFLTYFQNEAQLEKSRLLSDRFSAERPKGSFSTLEIQRTEQGDSAMYLCASSPARETQYFGPGTRLLVL.

This clone appeared a few times. The V gene is TRBV7-9, the J gene TRBJ2-3, with D perhaps TRBD2 (5 bases). V was trimmed by 5 bases and J by 2 bases, leaving 20 bases between them. This CDR3 spans 17 amino acids. Germline V lookup: CDR1 SEHNR, CDR2 FQNEAQ (reference sequence). CDR3 in DNA: TGTGCCAGCAGCCCCCTGTCGGGTAGCGAACACACAGATACGCAGTATTTT. It translates to CASSPLSGSEHTDTQYF.

This rearrangement joins TRBV29-1 to TRBJ2-7, with D perhaps TRBD1 (5 bases). The V end was cut by 8 bases, the J end by 2 bases, with 13 bases between. The CDR3 runs 12 residues. CDR1 is SQVTM, CDR2 ANQGSEA, per germline. CDR3 amino acids: CSIAQDTYEQYF. The CDR3 DNA sequence: TGCAGCATCGCCCAGGACACCTACGAGCAGTACTTC.

This clone was counted between two and nine times. The chain carries TRBV4-2 and TRBJ2-7; TRBD1 might be the D (6 bases). V dropped 0 bases and J dropped 3 bases, with 15 bases sitting between them. The length of the CDR3 is 16 residues. Germline assignment: CDR1 LGHNA and CDR2 YNFKEQ. DNA of the CDR3: TGTGCCAGCAGCCAAGAGGCAGGGGAAGGAATCTACGAGCAGTACTTC. It translates to CASSQEAGEGIYEQYF.

The chain links TRBV29-1 to TRBJ2-7; no clear D gene. Trimming pared 8 bases from V and 4 bases from J, leaving 12 bases between. The CDR3 loop spans 11 amino acids. Germline CDR1 and CDR2: SQVTM and ANQGSEA. CDR3 loop: CSFLLDYEQYF. The CDR3, as DNA: TGCAGCTTTCTACTGGATTACGAGCAGTACTTC.

The rearrangement links TRBV19 to TRBJ2-1, with unresolved D. With 3 bases removed from V and 2 bases from J, the gap between germline ends came to 2 bases. CDR3 length: 12 residues. Looked up from germline, CDR1 is LNHDA and CDR2 is SQIVND (reference sequence). Here the CDR3 reads CASSMTYNEQFF. In DNA, the CDR3 is TGTGCCAGTAGTATGACCTACAATGAGCAGTTCTTC.

The J gene is TRBJ2-3, the V gene TRBV4-3; D uncertain. V was shortened by 1 base and J by 3 bases, with 11 bases between the two germline ends. Looked up from germline, CDR1 is LGHNA and CDR2 is YSLEER. The CDR3 runs to 15 residues. The CDR3 DNA sequence: TGCGCCAGCAGCCAAGCGTACAGAAGAACAGATACGCAGTATTTT. Its protein product is CASSQAYRRTDTQYF.

CDR3 in amino acids: CASSYRETQYF. The CDR3 region has the DNA TGTGCCAGCAGTTATAGAGAGACCCAGTACTTC. The chain has TRBV6-6 and TRBJ2-5; no clear D. CDR1 is MNHNY, CDR2 SVGAGI, per germline (reference sequence). The CDR3 consists of 11 residues. V gave up 3 bases and J gave up 4 bases, with 3 bases separating them.

This rearrangement joins TRBV11-2 to TRBJ2-1, with D uncertain. CDR3 size: 15 residues. Germline V gene data show CDR1 as SGHAT and CDR2 as FQNNGV. The V end lost 5 bases, the J end lost 2 bases, and 13 bases lay between the germline ends. CDR3 sequence reads: CASSPDLQTYNEQFF. In DNA, the CDR3 is TGTGCCAGCAGCCCCGACTTACAAACCTACAATGAGCAGTTCTTC.

V and J are TRBV29-1 and TRBJ2-5; TRBD2 is a possible D gene (6 bases). The CDR3 sequence is 15 residues long. V was trimmed by 4 bases and J by 3 bases, leaving 18 bases between them. CDR1 is SQVTM and CDR2 is ANQGSEA in the germline V gene. Here the CDR3 reads CSVVSGDSGEETQYF. DNA for the CDR3: TGCAGCGTTGTATCGGGGGATAGCGGTGAAGAGACCCAGTACTTC.

The chain carries TRBV28 and TRBJ2-7, with TRBD1 as a possible D gene (6 bases). This CDR3 contains 13 residues. The germline CDR1 and CDR2 sequences are MDHEN and SYDVKM. Deletions cut 3 bases from V and 7 bases from J, with 13 bases between. CDR3 loop: CASSFIPQGEQYF. The CDR3 DNA follows: TGTGCCAGCAGTTTTATCCCCCAGGGGGAGCAGTACTTC.

The chain is built from TRBV29-1 and TRBJ2-7; TRBD1 is a possible D gene (5 bases). CDR1 and CDR2 (germline): SQVTM, ANQGSEA. The CDR3 runs 12 residues. The V end lost 3 bases, the J end lost 6 bases, and 12 bases lay between the germline ends. CDR3: CSVDGGASEQYF. CDR3 coding DNA: TGCAGCGTTGATGGTGGGGCTAGCGAGCAGTACTTC.

The gene calls are TRBV7-8 and TRBJ1-2; 8 nucleotides line up with TRBD1. Per the germline V gene, CDR1 is SGHVS and CDR2 is FQNEAQ. V shed 4 bases, J shed 4 bases, and the junction held 5 bases outside the gene matches. The CDR3 has 14 amino acids. Written as DNA, the CDR3 is TGTGCCAGCAGCTCGGACAGGGATTTCTATGGCTACACCTTC. This gives the protein CASSSDRDFYGYTF. Filled out from reference TRBV7-8 and TRBJ1-2, the complete variable domain reads GAGVSQSPRYKVAKRGQDVALRCDPISGHVSLFWYQQALGQGPEFLTYFQNEAQLDKSGLPSDRFFAERPEGSVSTLKIQRTQQEDSAVYLCASSSDRDFYGYTFGSGTRLTVV.

The chain uses TRBV9 and TRBJ1-5; D uncertain. CDR3 length equals 14 residues. Germline V gene data show CDR1 as SGDLS and CDR2 as YYNGEE. The germline V and J ends were trimmed by 4 bases and 4 bases, with 12 bases remaining between them. CDR3 bases: TGTGCCAGCAGCCCGGGGAATCCAAATCAGCCCCAGCATTTT. Amino acid sequence: CASSPGNPNQPQHF.

The chain uses TRBV27 and TRBJ2-3, with D uncertain. Trimming took off 6 bases at V and 1 base at J, with 11 bases between the two ends. The CDR3 is made up of 14 amino acids. Per germline, CDR1 MNHEY and CDR2 SMNVEV (reference sequence). The CDR3 DNA reads TGTGCCAGCAGGCCGATTGGGGGCACAGATACGCAGTATTTT. Its protein is CASRPIGGTDTQYF.

This sequence joins TRBV18 and TRBJ1-3, with D unresolved. Germline CDR1 reads KGHSH; CDR2 reads LQKENI. The CDR3 is 13 residues long. The V and J ends lost 8 bases and 0 bases respectively, with 8 bases between them. CDR3 nucleotides: TGTGCCAGCCGCGAACTCTCTGGAAACACCATATATTTT. This encodes CASRELSGNTIYF.